These 14 T cell receptor beta chains came from one sample sequenced in a study of CD8+CD57+ T cells in acquired aplastic anemia. An expansion of CD8+CD57+ cells by flow cytometry had been shown in patients chosen for sequencing. Genomic DNA, the template, was used for profiling of the TCR beta VDJ and CDR3. TCRdb reanalysed the reads using MiXCR and keeps one entry per CDR3 protein. The sample holds about 180,000 distinct CDR3 sequences, more than 60% seen once. Sequenced material: sorted CD4+, CD8+, or CD8+CD57+ T cells (not recorded which) from PBMCs. These receptors came from a human donor with aplastic anemia.

The gene calls are TRBV7-8 and TRBJ2-7; 7 bases align to TRBD1. The V gene end was trimmed by 2 bases and the J gene end by 2 bases; junction bases not matched to a gene: 6. The CDR3 is 15 amino acids. CDR1 and CDR2 from the germline V gene are SGHVS and FQNEAQ. The CDR3 protein is CASSLKTGTAYEQYF. The CDR3 nucleotides are TGTGCCAGCAGCTTAAAGACAGGGACCGCCTACGAGCAGTACTTC. The full variable domain, in which reference TRBV7-8 and TRBJ2-7 provide the parts outside the CDR3, is GAGVSQSPRYKVAKRGQDVALRCDPISGHVSLFWYQQALGQGPEFLTYFQNEAQLDKSGLPSDRFFAERPEGSVSTLKIQRTQQEDSAVYLCASSLKTGTAYEQYFGPGTRLTVT.

This chain uses TRBV7-9 with TRBJ2-7, with D unclear. Trimming removed 6 bases at V and 5 bases at J, with 17 bases between. Looked up from germline, CDR1 is SEHNR and CDR2 is FQNEAQ (reference sequence). The CDR3 has 14 amino acids. CDR3 DNA sequence: TGTGCCAGCAGTCCAACGAGGATAAACAACGAGCAGTACTTC. This codes for CASSPTRINNEQYF.

This clonotype was picked up a small number of times. This chain uses TRBV7-8 with TRBJ1-4; 10 bases map to TRBD1. Germline V gene sequence: CDR1 SGHVS, CDR2 FQNEAQ. This CDR3 is built from 15 residues. J lost 3 bases, V lost 5 bases, and 3 bases had no gene match. The CDR3 loop is CASSPDRGPNEKLFF. CDR3 DNA sequence: TGTGCCAGCAGCCCCGACAGGGGGCCTAATGAAAAACTGTTTTTT.

The chain joins TRBV18 to TRBJ1-2, with D maybe TRBD1 (5 bases). Germline V gene lookup returns CDR1 KGHSH and CDR2 LQKENI. Trimming left V 2 bases short and J 6 bases short, with 7 bases between. CDR3 length equals 12 residues. CDR3 sequence (DNA): TGTGCCAGCTCACCAGGGGGAGATGGCTACACCTTC. Protein product: CASSPGGDGYTF.

The genes are TRBV11-1 and TRBJ1-6; possibly TRBD1 for D (5 bases). Germline values: CDR1 SGHAT, CDR2 FQDESV (reference sequence). This CDR3 contains 16 residues. With 1 base removed from V and 2 bases from J, the gap between germline ends came to 9 bases. CDR3 sequence (DNA): TGTGCCAGCAGCTTAGGTGGACACGCCTATAATTCACCCCTCCACTTT. This codes for CASSLGGHAYNSPLHF.

The chain carries TRBV5-5 and TRBJ1-2, with D hard to call. Per germline, CDR1 SGHKS and CDR2 YYEKEE (reference sequence). The CDR3 loop spans 15 amino acids. V lost 4 bases and J 0 bases, leaving 13 bases between the germline ends. CDR3 in DNA: TGTGCCAGCAGCGCCAGGACGGTAGCTAACTATGGCTACACCTTC. Translation: CASSARTVANYGYTF.

V and J are TRBV20-1 and TRBJ2-7; TRBD2 matches 8 bases. The CDR3 extends over 11 amino acids. V lost 7 bases to trimming and J lost 4 bases; unmatched junction nucleotides: 3. Per the germline V gene, CDR1 is DFQATT and CDR2 is SNEGSKA (reference sequence). The CDR3 DNA reads as TGCAGTGTGGCGGGGGGTTACGAGCAGTACTTC. Residues: CSVAGGYEQYF.

The J gene is TRBJ2-1, the V gene TRBV20-1; weak D call: TRBD1 (7 bases). CDR1 DFQATT and CDR2 SNEGSKA come from the germline V gene (reference sequence). V lost 6 bases to trimming and J lost 4 bases, with 13 bases between them. This CDR3 has 13 residues. CDR3 DNA sequence: TGCAGTGCCCAGGAGGGACAGTACAATGAGCAGTTCTTC. Translation: CSAQEGQYNEQFF.

The V and J genes are TRBV29-1 and TRBJ1-4; D is ambiguous. Trimming took 4 bases from V and 4 from J, leaving 7 bases between them. The CDR3 is 12 residues long. CDR1 is SQVTM and CDR2 is ANQGSEA in the germline V gene. CDR3 residues: CSVAERNEKLFF. The DNA for the CDR3 is TGCAGCGTTGCGGAGCGTAATGAAAAACTGTTTTTT.

This clonotype has a count of ten or more. One end of the junction varies from germline; a read error may be responsible. V usage is TRBV4-2 and J usage is TRBJ1-2; the D is unclear. Germline V gene sequence: CDR1 LGHNA, CDR2 YNFKEQ. The CDR3 runs 13 residues. CDR3 sequence: CASSQEVGYGYTF. The CDR3, as DNA: TGCGCCAGCAGCCAAGAGGTCGGCTATGGCTACACCTTC.

The chain couples TRBV2 to TRBJ2-2, with 9 bases that match TRBD1. CDR1 and CDR2 (germline): SNHLY, FYNNEI. The length of the CDR3 is 15 residues. J gave up 4 bases and V 6 bases, and 6 bases lay outside the gene matches. DNA for the CDR3: TGTGCCAGCAGGCCCGGGACAGGGAGCACCGGGGAGCTGTTTTTT. It codes for CASRPGTGSTGELFF.

A few counts support this clonotype. The chain is built from TRBV6-5 and TRBJ2-7, with TRBD2 matching 9 bases. CDR1 MNHEY and CDR2 SVGAGI come from the germline V gene. Trimming at V came to 6 bases and at J to 6 bases, leaving 6 bases not matched to a gene. This CDR3 is built from 13 residues. CDR3 nucleotide sequence: TGTGCCAGCAGATCCAGCGGGAGGCTCGAGCAGTACTTC. Protein product: CASRSSGRLEQYF.

The chain joins TRBV7-2 to TRBJ1-1; D perhaps matches TRBD1 (5 bases). From germline, CDR1 is SGHTA and CDR2 FQGNSA. The CDR3 runs to 14 residues. Between the trimmed V and J ends, which lost 3 bases and 4 bases, there was a span of 12 bases. CDR3 bases: TGTGCCAGCAGCTTCATGACGGGGGGCACTGAAGCTTTCTTT. Residues: CASSFMTGGTEAFF.

CDR3 nucleotides: TGCAGCGTTGAAGCCGGGACAGGGGGCTACGAGCAGTACTTC. Its protein product is CSVEAGTGGYEQYF. V is TRBV29-1 and J is TRBJ2-7; TRBD1 aligns across 11 bases. The CDR3 runs 14 residues. Germline V gene data show CDR1 as SQVTM and CDR2 as ANQGSEA. V was clipped by 1 base and J by 3 bases; unmatched bases: 2.